This TCR beta chain derives from a study of early T cells in non-severe SARS-CoV-2 infection. TCRdb passed the 5' RACE reads through MiXCR, listing each CDR3 protein once. This sample has approximately 70,000 distinct CDR3 sequences, with roughly 11% found just once. In its sample, this clonotype was seen many times. Its antigen is unidentified. Study observations and caveats: Private and CD4 specificities were missed by VDJdb matching, skewed to anti-spike CD8.

J was trimmed by 2 bases and V by 2 bases; bases with no gene match: 4. The CDR3 spans 15 residues. In germline, CDR1 is MNHNY, CDR2 SVGAGI (reference sequence). The receptor's source is an adult who was a healthcare worker with PCR-confirmed SARS-CoV-2 infection or an uninfected control (not recorded which). Sequenced here: whole blood, sampled at baseline. The rearrangement links TRBV6-6 to TRBJ2-7, with 9 nucleotides matching TRBD2. The CDR3 reads CASSYRASGAYEQYF. The CDR3 DNA sequence: TGTGCCAGCAGTTACCGGGCTAGCGGGGCCTACGAGCAGTACTTC.